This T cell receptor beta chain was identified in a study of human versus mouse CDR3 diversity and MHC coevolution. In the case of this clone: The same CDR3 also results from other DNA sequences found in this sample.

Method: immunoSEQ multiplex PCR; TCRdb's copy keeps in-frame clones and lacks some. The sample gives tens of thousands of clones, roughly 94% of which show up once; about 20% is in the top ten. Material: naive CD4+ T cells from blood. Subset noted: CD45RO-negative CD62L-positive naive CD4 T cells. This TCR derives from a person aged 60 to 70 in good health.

The CDR3 DNA sequence: TGTGCCACCCGGTTGGAGGGGGCAGGAGAGACCCAGTACTTC. Encoded protein: CATRLEGAGETQYF. J is TRBJ2-5 and V is TRBV27; D possibly corresponds to TRBD1 (7 bases). There are 14 residues in the CDR3. CDR1 is MNHEY and CDR2 is SMNVEV in the germline V gene (reference sequence). The germline V and J ends were trimmed by 10 bases and 4 bases, with 19 bases remaining between them.